Shown below are 13 T cell receptor beta chains from a single sample sequenced in a study of T cells in Graves' hyperthyroidism and ophthalmopathy. RNA transcripts served as the template for amplifying TCR beta CDR3 regions. An initial round of RT-PCR targeting the TCR CDR3 relied on the HTBI primer set. Using its own MiXCR run on the multiplex PCR reads, TCRdb lists one record per CDR3 protein. Here the sample spans 550,000 to 700,000 distinct CDR3 sequences, around 15% being singletons. The sequenced sample consisted of blood. The receptors come from a woman between 35 and 50 years old with Graves' ophthalmopathy.

This clonotype was detected many times. The chain recombines TRBV11-2 with TRBJ1-1; 7 bases align to TRBD1. The CDR3 consists of 14 residues. Germline V gene data show CDR1 as SGHAT and CDR2 as FQNNGV. Trimming cost V 5 bases and J 7 bases; bases outside gene matches: 10. The CDR3 loop reads CASSRDRDGVEAFF. The CDR3, as DNA: TGTGCCAGCAGCAGAGACAGGGATGGGGTTGAAGCTTTCTTT.

At least ten counts were recorded for this clonotype. This sequence joins TRBV12-3 or TRBV12-4 and TRBJ2-3, with 10 bases aligning to TRBD2. The V gene end was trimmed by 5 bases and the J gene end by 2 bases; junction bases not matched to a gene: 7. The CDR3 sequence is 16 residues long. Here the CDR3 DNA reads TGTGCCAGCAGTCCTTTAGCGGGGGGATTCACAGATACGCAGTATTTT. Protein: CASSPLAGGFTDTQYF.

This clonotype has only a few counts. This rearrangement joins TRBV28 to TRBJ1-5, with D unresolved. Germline V gives CDR1 MDHEN, CDR2 SYDVKM. V was shortened by 9 bases and J by 5 bases, with 5 bases between the two germline ends. The CDR3 has 10 residues. CDR3 sequence reads: CASNHQPQHF. The CDR3 coding sequence is TGTGCCAGTAACCATCAGCCCCAGCATTTT.

The rearrangement uses TRBV24-1 and TRBJ2-2; D is possibly TRBD2 (5 bases). Trimming removed 0 bases at V and 5 bases at J, with 12 bases between. The CDR3 runs to 16 residues. Germline lookup yields CDR1 KGHDR and CDR2 SFDVKD. The CDR3 nucleotides are TGTGCCACCAGTGATTTGCCCAAGAGGGTAACCGGGGAGCTGTTTTTT. Translation gives CATSDLPKRVTGELFF.

The chain uses TRBV6-2 or TRBV6-3 and TRBJ2-7, with D maybe TRBD1 (6 bases). V lost 6 bases and J lost 1, with 13 bases in between. This CDR3 region has 14 residues. Germline CDR1 MNHEY, CDR2 SVGEGT. This chain's CDR3 is CASSNGQSSYEQYF. Written as DNA, the CDR3 is TGTGCCAGCAGCAATGGACAGTCTTCCTACGAGCAGTACTTC.

The table lists this clonotype with many counts. V is TRBV28 and J is TRBJ1-3; no firm D call. V lost 7 bases, J lost 0 bases, and 13 bases lay in between. Germline-derived CDR1 and CDR2 are MDHEN and SYDVKM. CDR3 length: 15 amino acids. The CDR3 region has the DNA TGTGCCAGCAAGATCCGGGGAATCTCTGGAAACACCATATATTTT. Protein product: CASKIRGISGNTIYF.

This clonotype was seen many times. V gene TRBV7-6 combines with J gene TRBJ1-6; 7 positions match TRBD1. Germline CDR1 and CDR2: SGHVS and FNYEAQ. The junction had 5 bases not matched to a gene; V was cut back by 5 bases and J by 7 bases. The CDR3 has 14 residues. CDR3 sequence reads: CASSMGQKNSPLHF. CDR3 bases: TGTGCCAGCAGCATGGGACAGAAGAATTCACCCCTCCACTTT.

This clonotype was counted many times. V and J are TRBV28 and TRBJ1-2; 9 nucleotides match TRBD1. Per germline, CDR1 MDHEN and CDR2 SYDVKM. This CDR3 is 14 amino acids long. The V segment lost 10 bases and the J segment 7 bases; nucleotides outside the gene matches: 13. The CDR3 bases are TGTGCCACCACTCCGGGACAGGGTATAAGTGGCTACACCTTC. Amino acid sequence: CATTPGQGISGYTF.

In this sample, this clonotype turned up many times. Here the CDR3 reads CASGRDPRNTEAFF. The CDR3 DNA follows: TGTGCCAGCGGCCGGGATCCAAGAAACACTGAAGCTTTCTTT. This rearrangement joins TRBV2 to TRBJ1-1; D gene uncertain. The germline V gene has CDR1 SNHLY and CDR2 FYNNEI. Trimming took off 8 bases at V and 2 bases at J, with 15 bases between the two ends. The CDR3 has 14 residues.

This clonotype appeared many times. The V and J genes are TRBV2 and TRBJ2-2; D unresolved. Germline V lookup: CDR1 SNHLY, CDR2 FYNNEI. This CDR3 contains 11 residues. V was trimmed by 6 bases and J by 1 base, leaving 0 bases between them. Here the CDR3 DNA reads TGTGCCAGCAGGAACACCGGGGAGCTGTTTTTT. Translation: CASRNTGELFF.

This clonotype was seen more than once but under ten times. The chain links TRBV7-3 to TRBJ2-7; 8 positions agree with TRBD1. The CDR3 covers 15 residues. CDR1 and CDR2 (germline): SGHTA, FQGTGA. J was trimmed by 5 bases and V by 1 base; bases with no gene match: 7. CDR3 loop: CASSLNPGGMHEQYF. The CDR3, as DNA: TGTGCCAGCAGCTTAAACCCAGGGGGCATGCACGAGCAGTACTTC.

This clonotype was seen ten or more times. This sequence joins TRBV20-1 and TRBJ2-3; 9 bases agree with TRBD2. Germline V gene sequence: CDR1 DFQATT, CDR2 SNEGSKA (reference sequence). This CDR3 is built from 15 residues. V lost 3 bases to trimming and J lost 2 bases; unmatched junction nucleotides: 6. The CDR3 region has the DNA TGCAGTGCTAGCGAACTAGCGGGTTTCACAGATACGCAGTATTTT. Its protein product is CSASELAGFTDTQYF.

This clonotype was observed a few times. The CDR3 reads CASSPTAGNTGELFF. In DNA form, the CDR3 reads TGTGCCAGCAGTCCGACAGCGGGGAACACCGGGGAGCTGTTTTTT. The V call is TRBV12-3 or TRBV12-4, the J call TRBJ2-2; TRBD2 might be the D (6 bases). V was clipped by 5 bases and J by 1 base, with 11 bases between them. The CDR3 consists of 15 residues.